The 29 T cell receptor beta chains listed next were all sequenced from one sample in a study of preoperative IRX-2 immunotherapy in early breast cancer. The table came from immunoSEQ multiplex PCR; TCRdb's copy has only in-frame clones and leaves some out. In the table there are approximately 100,000 clones, roughly 90% of which are singletons. Specified treatment: preoperative locoregional IRX-2 cytokine immunotherapy. The specimen comprised tumor tissue, sampled after IRX-2 immunotherapy. Every receptor here comes from a human donor with breast cancer.

This clone has only one observation. This rearrangement joins TRBV5-1 to TRBJ1-2, with TRBD1 identical over 9 bases. J was trimmed by 6 bases and V by 4 bases; bases with no gene match: 13. Germline V lookup: CDR1 SGHRS, CDR2 YFSETQ. This CDR3 spans 16 amino acids. The CDR3 protein is CASSPIGDRVEDGYTF. Here the CDR3 DNA reads TGCGCCAGCAGCCCAATCGGGGACAGGGTGGAGGATGGCTACACCTTC.

V gene TRBV6-8 combines with J gene TRBJ2-7, with 9 nucleotides matching TRBD1. The CDR3 is 16 amino acids. CDR1 is MNHGY and CDR2 is SAAAGT in the germline V gene. V dropped 4 bases and J dropped 2; count of bases not matched to a gene: 9. CDR3 nucleotides: TGTGCCAGCAGTTCCGGGACAGGGAAGGTCGCCTACGAGCAGTACTTC. Translation gives CASSSGTGKVAYEQYF.

The J gene is TRBJ1-6, the V gene TRBV6-8, with D uncertain. Trimming stripped 5 bases from V and 0 bases from J, with 11 bases between. CDR1 and CDR2 (germline): MNHGY, SAAAGT. The CDR3 runs to 16 residues. The CDR3 loop is CASSTVQSSYNSPLHF. The CDR3, as DNA: TGTGCCAGCAGTACCGTCCAGAGCTCCTATAATTCACCCCTCCACTTT.

This clone was found once. The rearrangement links TRBV14 to TRBJ1-1; D gene unclear. V was trimmed by 1 base and J by 1 base, leaving 16 bases between them. The V gene's germline CDR1 is SGHDN and CDR2 FVKESK. This CDR3 has 17 amino acids. The CDR3 bases are TGTGCCAGCAGCCAAGTAGGAGGAGGGTGGCAGAACACTGAAGCTTTCTTT. Its protein product is CASSQVGGGWQNTEAFF.

CDR3 nucleotides: TGTGCCAGCACCCTCTCGACACCTCGTGGGGAAAAACTGTTTTTT. Protein: CASTLSTPRGEKLFF. The chain recombines TRBV11-3 with TRBJ1-4; D remains unclear. CDR1 and CDR2 from the germline V gene are SGHNT and YENEEA. The CDR3 totals 15 residues. The ends were cut back, 7 bases at V and 8 bases at J, with 20 bases in the middle.

This clone occurred once. This chain joins TRBV14 and TRBJ1-1, with D possibly TRBD1 on 5 matching bases. Germline V gene data show CDR1 as SGHDN and CDR2 as FVKESK. This CDR3 has 11 residues. The germline V and J ends were trimmed by 3 bases and 10 bases, with 9 bases remaining between them. CDR3 in DNA: TGTGCCAGCAGCCATATGGGGCGAGCTTTCTTT. Its protein is CASSHMGRAFF.

The chain joins TRBV19 to TRBJ1-4; TRBD1 is a possible D gene (6 bases). The CDR3 length is 14 residues. Trimming took off 4 bases at V and 2 bases at J, with 8 bases between the two ends. The germline gives CDR1 LNHDA, CDR2 SQIVND (reference sequence). CDR3 sequence reads: CASSNRVTNEKLFF. The CDR3 bases are TGTGCCAGTAGTAACAGGGTGACTAATGAAAAACTGTTTTTT.

CDR3 sequence (DNA): TGCAGCGTACTGACAGGGGGAAATGAAAAACTGTTTTTT. Translated, it gives CSVLTGGNEKLFF. The V call is TRBV29-1, the J call TRBJ1-4; 9 nucleotides agree with TRBD1. Germline V gene lookup returns CDR1 SQVTM and CDR2 ANQGSEA. The CDR3 consists of 13 residues. The V and J ends lost 6 bases and 5 bases, in that order; junction bases with no gene match: 4.

This sequence joins TRBV25-1 and TRBJ2-7; 8 bases agree with TRBD2. V was clipped by 3 bases and J by 6 bases; unmatched bases: 13. This CDR3 spans 16 amino acids. CDR1 is MGHDK and CDR2 is SYGVNS in the germline V gene. CDR3 coding DNA: TGTGCCAGCAGTGACCCCCGGTCGGGGGGGCCCGTCGAGCAGTACTTC. It is translated as CASSDPRSGGPVEQYF.

This clone has a single count. This chain uses TRBV19 with TRBJ1-1, with D possibly being TRBD1 (6 bases). CDR1 and CDR2 from the germline V gene are LNHDA and SQIVND (reference sequence). V was trimmed by 5 bases and J by 4 bases, leaving 14 bases between them. The CDR3 contains 14 residues. The DNA for the CDR3 is TGTGCCAGTAGTCTTAGAACAGGGTTCACTGAAGCTTTCTTT. Protein: CASSLRTGFTEAFF.

J is TRBJ1-1 and V is TRBV11-3; tentative D call: TRBD1 (5 bases). Trimming took off 7 bases at V and 1 base at J, with 16 bases between the two ends. The V gene's germline CDR1 is SGHNT and CDR2 YENEEA. The CDR3 contains 15 residues. CDR3 loop: CASTVVLGENTEAFF. CDR3 coding DNA: TGTGCCAGCACGGTGGTTTTGGGGGAGAACACTGAAGCTTTCTTT.

The chain is built from TRBV7-1 and TRBJ2-1; D may be TRBD1 (6 bases). TRBV7-1 carries the ORF label, with uncertain function. Trimming took off 6 bases at V and 7 bases at J, with 16 bases between the two ends. The CDR3 extends over 14 amino acids. The CDR3 DNA sequence: TGTGCCAGCAGACGCGACCTACAGGGTAATGAGCAGTTCTTC. Translation gives CASRRDLQGNEQFF.

The J gene is TRBJ2-2, the V gene TRBV9; no definite D call. V was pared by 4 bases and J by 0 bases, with 4 bases between. From germline, CDR1 is SGDLS and CDR2 YYNGEE. This CDR3 comprises 13 residues. The CDR3 loop reads CASSQSNTGELFF. DNA for the CDR3: TGTGCCAGCAGCCAATCGAACACCGGGGAGCTGTTTTTT.

The chain uses TRBV12-1 and TRBJ1-4. TRBV12-1 is listed as a pseudogene. The length of the CDR3 is 17 residues. CDR3 region: CASSLSLTSSGNEKLFF. CDR3 in DNA: TGTGCCAGCAGCTTGTCACTGACCTCTAGCGGTAATGAAAAACTGTTTTTT.

The rearrangement links TRBV12-5 to TRBJ1-1, with D perhaps matching TRBD1 (5 bases). V was cut by 0 bases and J by 4 bases, with 12 bases left in between. Per the germline V gene, CDR1 is LGHNT and CDR2 is FRNRAP. The CDR3 consists of 15 residues. The CDR3, as DNA: TGTGCTAGTGGTTTGGTACTGGGGGAATTCACTGAAGCTTTCTTT. It encodes CASGLVLGEFTEAFF.

CDR3: CASSQGPVGDDYGYTF. As DNA, the CDR3 is TGTGCCAGCAGCCAGGGACCCGTCGGGGACGACTATGGCTACACCTTC. The chain combines TRBV11-3 with TRBJ1-2; tentatively, D is TRBD1 (5 bases). V shed 5 bases and J shed 3 bases, with 19 bases lying between them. The germline V gene has CDR1 SGHNT and CDR2 YENEEA. The CDR3 is 16 amino acids.

On this clone itself: Its ends do not fully match the called genes, so a read error is possible. This rearrangement joins TRBV18 to TRBJ2-2, with 8 positions matching TRBD1. Germline assignment: CDR1 KGHSH and CDR2 LQKENI. The CDR3 consists of 17 residues. The CDR3 sequence is CASSPFRDRGSTGELFF. CDR3 DNA: TGTGCCAGTTCACCTTTCCGAGACAGGGGATCCACCGGGGAGCTGTTTTTT.

The rearrangement links TRBV30 to TRBJ1-3; TRBD1 matches at 10 bases. The CDR3 spans 15 residues. Germline CDR1 reads GTSNPN; CDR2 reads SVGIG (reference sequence). V shed 1 base, J shed 4 bases, and the junction held 4 bases outside the gene matches. CDR3 amino acids: CAWSGQGAGGNTIYF. The CDR3 region has the DNA TGTGCCTGGAGTGGACAGGGGGCAGGAGGAAACACCATATATTTT.

The rearrangement uses TRBV18 and TRBJ1-2; maybe TRBD1 (5 bases). Trimming stripped 2 bases from V and 8 bases from J, with 18 bases between. CDR1 and CDR2 from the germline V gene are KGHSH and LQKENI. This CDR3 is built from 15 residues. Written as DNA, the CDR3 is TGTGCCAGCTCACCATATTCGTCAGGGATTGACGGCTACACCTTC. Amino acids: CASSPYSSGIDGYTF.

V is TRBV19 and J is TRBJ1-4, with unresolved D. This CDR3 is 15 amino acids long. CDR1 and CDR2 from the germline V gene are LNHDA and SQIVND (reference sequence). Trimming pared 4 bases from V and 5 bases from J, leaving 14 bases between. The CDR3, as DNA: TGTGCCAGTAGTACCGGTGCGGTGATGAATGAAAAACTGTTTTTT. Protein sequence: CASSTGAVMNEKLFF.

This chain uses TRBV6-8 with TRBJ2-3; TRBD2 matches at 9 bases. The CDR3 has 15 residues. Germline-derived CDR1 and CDR2 are MNHGY and SAAAGT. J gave up 5 bases and V 8 bases, and 11 bases lay outside the gene matches. CDR3 in DNA: TGTGCCAGCCCGAAGGGGGCGGGGGGGCAAGATACGCAGTATTTT. It encodes CASPKGAGGQDTQYF.

The chain recombines TRBV12-5 with TRBJ1-1; 7 bases fit TRBD1. This CDR3 is built from 15 residues. CDR1 LGHNT and CDR2 FRNRAP come from the germline V gene. Trimming at V came to 4 bases and at J to 3 bases, leaving 8 bases not matched to a gene. The CDR3 loop reads CASGSAGTVHTEAFF. In DNA form, the CDR3 reads TGTGCTAGTGGTTCGGCCGGGACAGTACACACTGAAGCTTTCTTT.

The chain carries TRBV10-2 and TRBJ2-2; D is unclear. The CDR3 length is 13 residues. The V gene lost 6 bases and the J gene lost 5 bases, with 10 bases spanning the gap. From germline, CDR1 is WSHSY and CDR2 SAAADI. Here the CDR3 DNA reads TGCGCCAGCAGAGCTATCCAGACCGGGGAGCTGTTTTTT. The encoded protein is CASRAIQTGELFF.

The chain carries TRBV14 and TRBJ1-3, with unresolved D. Germline CDR1 and CDR2: SGHDN and FVKESK. CDR3 size: 17 residues. Trimming shortened V by 4 bases and J by 7 bases, and 23 bases separated the two germline ends. CDR3 nucleotides: TGTGCCAGCAGCCCCGGGGAGGGCAACCTGGTGGGTAACACCATATATTTT. Amino acids: CASSPGEGNLVGNTIYF.

The genes are TRBV5-1 and TRBJ1-4; D perhaps matches TRBD1 (6 bases). Trimming pared 0 bases from V and 3 bases from J, leaving 9 bases between. The germline V gene encodes CDR1 SGHRS and CDR2 YFSETQ. The CDR3 loop spans 15 amino acids. This CDR3 is CASSLVGQPNEKLFF. The CDR3 DNA sequence: TGCGCCAGCAGCTTGGTTGGACAGCCTAATGAAAAACTGTTTTTT.

This clone showed up just once. The chain is built from TRBV29-1 and TRBJ1-2; a weak D match, TRBD1 (6 bases). The CDR3 totals 13 residues. Trimming removed 3 bases at V and 4 bases at J, with 12 bases between. Germline V gene data show CDR1 as SQVTM and CDR2 as ANQGSEA. The chain's CDR3 is CSVDDGGAYGYTF. In DNA form, the CDR3 reads TGCAGCGTTGATGACGGGGGCGCCTATGGCTACACCTTC.

V usage is TRBV7-4 and J usage is TRBJ2-1, with 7 bases matching TRBD1. Trimming cost V 5 bases and J 4 bases; bases outside gene matches: 2. Germline-derived CDR1 and CDR2 are SGHVT and SQSDAQ. The CDR3 has 13 residues. The CDR3 is CASSRDRYNEQFF. The CDR3 DNA sequence: TGTGCCAGCAGCCGGGACAGATACAATGAGCAGTTCTTC.

V is TRBV5-1 and J is TRBJ1-4; no definite D call. CDR3 length equals 16 residues. From germline, CDR1 is SGHRS and CDR2 YFSETQ. Trimming took 0 bases from V and 3 from J, leaving 12 bases between them. The CDR3 nucleotides read TGCGCCAGCAGCTTGGCCGGGGAACTCGCTAATGAAAAACTGTTTTTT. The encoded protein is CASSLAGELANEKLFF. Filled out from reference TRBV5-1 and TRBJ1-4, the complete variable domain reads KAGVTQTPRYLIKTRGQQVTLSCSPISGHRSVSWYQQTPGQGLQFLFEYFSETQRNKGNFPGRFSGRQFSNSRSEMNVSTLELGDSALYLCASSLAGELANEKLFFGSGTQLSVL.

This chain joins TRBV6-8 and TRBJ1-5; possible D gene TRBD1, 6 bases. The CDR3 has 14 residues. Germline CDR1 MNHGY, CDR2 SAAAGT. Trimming shortened V by 10 bases and J by 3 bases, and 16 bases separated the two germline ends. The CDR3 region is CATRTAAPNQPQHF. CDR3 DNA sequence: TGTGCCACCAGGACAGCCGCACCCAATCAGCCCCAGCATTTT.